The clone carrying this T cell receptor beta chain was seen only a few times. This sample is part of a study of identical twins. TCRdb recomputed calls from the 5' RACE reads with MiXCR, one row per CDR3 protein. The table lists approximately 500,000 distinct CDR3 sequences, 15% of them singletons, with roughly 0.4% in the top ten. This CDR3 comprises 13 residues. Germline CDR1 SQVTM, CDR2 ANQGSEA. The V gene end was trimmed by 5 bases and the J gene end by 3 bases; junction bases not matched to a gene: 5. The data also belong to a second study, concerning yellow fever vaccine responses in identical twins.

The TCR comes from a woman aged 18-29 years in good health. Sequencing was done on a sample of CD4+ T cells sorted from blood. The J gene is TRBJ2-7, the V gene TRBV29-1, with TRBD1 matching over 9 bases. In DNA, the CDR3 is TGCAGCGTTTTCCGGGACAGGGACTACGAGCAGTACTTC. This gives the protein CSVFRDRDYEQYF.